The T cell receptor beta chain described here comes from a study of cytomegalovirus exposure and HLA in healthy donors. Study-wide points: Later, TCR association rates were found to vary by HLA locus, highest for DRB1 and lowest for HLA-C. Further analysis was carried out later, and it showed several of the most significant clusters appearing linked to common viral pathogens.

Primers for the PCR totalled 60 Vbeta and 13 Jbeta. The table came from immunoSEQ multiplex PCR; TCRdb's copy has only in-frame clones and leaves some out. The sample totals under 85,000 clones. Samples came from healthy bone marrow donors. Concerning this clone: The antigen is not known.

Germline trimming cut 5 bases from V and 2 bases from J; bases unmatched to any gene: 10. Germline CDR1 is SEHNR and CDR2 is FQNEAQ (reference sequence). This CDR3 spans 16 amino acids. The sample comprised PBMCs. The sequence came from a boy aged 5-17 years in good health and CMV-seronegative. The gene calls are TRBV7-9 and TRBJ1-1; 8 positions agree with TRBD1. For the CDR3, the DNA is TGTGCCAGCAGCAAATCCGGGACAGGCCATAACACTGAAGCTTTCTTT. Protein: CASSKSGTGHNTEAFF. Drawing the rest from reference TRBV7-9 and TRBJ1-1, the complete variable domain is DTGVSQNPRHKITKRGQNVTFRCDPISEHNRLYWYRQTLGQGPEFLTYFQNEAQLEKSRLLSDRFSAERPKGSFSTLEIQRTEQGDSAMYLCASSKSGTGHNTEAFFGQGTRLTVV.